A single sample gave rise to the 21 T cell receptor beta chains below, sequenced in a study of cytomegalovirus exposure and HLA in healthy donors. This PCR relied on a set of 60 Vbeta primers and 13 Jbeta primers. Method: immunoSEQ multiplex PCR; TCRdb's copy keeps in-frame clones and lacks some. The table records 95,000 to 150,000 clones, about 80% of them present only once. The sample taken for sequencing was PBMCs. The origin of the receptors is a man between 60 and 75 years old in good health and CMV-seropositive.

The gene calls are TRBV11-2 and TRBJ1-4; a weak D match, TRBD1 (6 bases). V lost 3 bases to trimming and J lost 8 bases, with 10 bases between them. The CDR3 has 13 amino acids. Germline V gives CDR1 SGHAT, CDR2 FQNNGV. The CDR3 sequence is CASSFPGAEKLFF. The DNA of the CDR3 is TGTGCCAGCAGCTTTCCAGGGGCAGAAAAACTGTTTTTT.

V is TRBV5-1 and J is TRBJ2-7; 7 bases fit TRBD2. The ends lost 1 base at V and 0 bases at J; junction bases unmatched: 4. Looked up from germline, CDR1 is SGHRS and CDR2 is YFSETQ. This CDR3 has 15 residues. The CDR3 reads CASSLFTGGSYEQYF. The CDR3 DNA sequence: TGCGCCAGCAGCTTGTTTACGGGGGGCTCCTACGAGCAGTACTTC.

The rearrangement joins TRBV2 to TRBJ2-7, with 9 bases aligning to TRBD1. V shed 6 bases and J 7 bases; nucleotides not matched to a gene: 4. Germline V lookup: CDR1 SNHLY, CDR2 FYNNEI. CDR3 length equals 12 residues. The CDR3 loop is CASRADRGEQYF. CDR3 sequence (DNA): TGTGCCAGCAGAGCGGACAGGGGAGAGCAGTACTTC.

This chain links TRBV5-1 with TRBJ1-3; D might be TRBD1 (6 bases). V was cut by 0 bases and J by 2 bases, with 12 bases left in between. Germline V lookup: CDR1 SGHRS, CDR2 YFSETQ. The CDR3 has 16 amino acids. CDR3 sequence: CASSLVPQGAGNTIYF. DNA for the CDR3: TGCGCCAGCAGCTTGGTCCCACAGGGAGCTGGAAACACCATATATTTT. The full variable domain, with the rest looked up from reference TRBV5-1 and TRBJ1-3, is KAGVTQTPRYLIKTRGQQVTLSCSPISGHRSVSWYQQTPGQGLQFLFEYFSETQRNKGNFPGRFSGRQFSNSRSEMNVSTLELGDSALYLCASSLVPQGAGNTIYFGEGSWLTVV.

The chain combines TRBV30 with TRBJ2-5; 9 positions match TRBD2. This CDR3 is 16 amino acids long. Germline CDR1 is GTSNPN and CDR2 is SVGIG (reference sequence). V shed 0 bases, J shed 2 bases, and the junction held 7 bases outside the gene matches. In nucleotides, the CDR3 is TGTGCCTGGAGTGTCAAACTAGCGGGTAGGCAAGAGACCCAGTACTTC. Amino acids: CAWSVKLAGRQETQYF. Full variable domain (missing parts from reference TRBV30 and TRBJ2-5): SQTIHQWPATLVQPVGSPLSLECTVEGTSNPNLYWYRQAAGRGLQLLFYSVGIGQISSEVPQNLSASRPQDRQFILSSKKLLLSDSGFYLCAWSVKLAGRQETQYFGPGTRLLVL.

This clone was observed a few times. The chain recombines TRBV5-6 with TRBJ1-1, with a possible D match to TRBD1 (5 bases). This CDR3 is built from 13 residues. Trimming shortened V by 0 bases and J by 4 bases, and 7 bases separated the two germline ends. Germline values: CDR1 SGHDT, CDR2 YYEEEE. The DNA of the CDR3 is TGTGCCAGCAGCTTGGGACAGTTCACTGAAGCTTTCTTT. It translates to CASSLGQFTEAFF.

J is TRBJ1-2 and V is TRBV19; TRBD1 matches 7 bases. V shed 4 bases and J 5 bases; nucleotides not matched to a gene: 13. The CDR3 totals 16 residues. The germline V gene has CDR1 LNHDA and CDR2 SQIVND (reference sequence). Here the CDR3 DNA reads TGTGCCAGTAGTAGCAAGACAGGGACCTTTCCTTATGGCTACACCTTC. It yields the protein CASSSKTGTFPYGYTF.

The chain recombines TRBV7-2 with TRBJ1-4, with 7 bases matching TRBD1. Germline V gene data show CDR1 as SGHTA and CDR2 as FQGNSA. The CDR3 spans 14 residues. Germline trimming cut 3 bases from V and 8 bases from J; bases unmatched to any gene: 6. In DNA form, the CDR3 reads TGTGCCAGCAGCTTGACAGGGCGAAGGGAAAAACTGTTTTTT. Translating it yields CASSLTGRREKLFF.

The rearrangement links TRBV12-5 to TRBJ2-3; TRBD2 agrees at 11 bases. CDR3 length: 15 residues. CDR1 LGHNT and CDR2 FRNRAP come from the germline V gene. The J segment lost 4 bases and the V segment lost 5 bases, leaving 5 bases of the junction unmatched. CDR3 amino acids: CASGLIAGGPDTQYF. CDR3 in DNA: TGTGCTAGTGGTCTAATAGCGGGAGGGCCAGATACGCAGTATTTT.

This clone has a single count. This rearrangement joins TRBV5-5 to TRBJ1-4; 7 bases fit TRBD1. The J segment lost 0 bases and the V segment lost 2 bases, leaving 4 bases of the junction unmatched. Germline CDR1 SGHKS, CDR2 YYEKEE (reference sequence). This CDR3 has 16 residues. The DNA for the CDR3 is TGTGCCAGCAGCTTACGACAGGGCGCAACTAATGAAAAACTGTTTTTT. Residues: CASSLRQGATNEKLFF. Full variable domain (missing parts from reference TRBV5-5 and TRBJ1-4): DAGVTQSPTHLIKTRGQQVTLRCSPISGHKSVSWYQQVLGQGPQFIFQYYEKEERGRGNFPDRFSARQFPNYSSELNVNALLLGDSALYLCASSLRQGATNEKLFFGSGTQLSVL.

DNA of the CDR3: TGTGCCAGCTCACCGTTGGCAGAAGGAGGATACGAGCAGTACTTC. Amino acids: CASSPLAEGGYEQYF. The V gene is TRBV18, the J gene TRBJ2-7; weak D call: TRBD2 (5 bases). The V gene lost 3 bases and the J gene lost 4 bases, with 16 bases spanning the gap. Per the germline V gene, CDR1 is KGHSH and CDR2 is LQKENI. The CDR3 is 15 residues long. The complete variable domain, with remaining parts taken from reference TRBV18 and TRBJ2-7, reads NAGVMQNPRHLVRRRGQEARLRCSPMKGHSHVYWYRQLPEEGLKFMVYLQKENIIDESGMPKERFSAEFPKEGPSILRIQQVVRGDSAAYFCASSPLAEGGYEQYFGPGTRLTVT.

The chain joins TRBV19 to TRBJ1-1; TRBD1 agrees at 10 bases. CDR1 is LNHDA and CDR2 is SQIVND in the germline V gene (reference sequence). CDR3 size: 16 residues. The V and J ends lost 5 bases and 4 bases, in that order; junction bases with no gene match: 10. The CDR3 is CASSGDRGRLLTEAFF. As DNA, the CDR3 is TGTGCCAGTAGTGGGGACAGGGGTAGACTACTCACTGAAGCTTTCTTT.

CDR3 in amino acids: CASSQLTGYGTEAFF. The CDR3 DNA reads as TGCGCCAGCAGCCAACTCACAGGGTACGGCACTGAAGCTTTCTTT. V is TRBV5-1 and J is TRBJ1-1; the D gene is possibly TRBD1 (6 bases). V gave up 4 bases and J gave up 4 bases, with 17 bases separating them. The CDR3 spans 15 residues. From germline, CDR1 is SGHRS and CDR2 YFSETQ.

V and J are TRBV5-1 and TRBJ1-2; TRBD1 might be the D (5 bases). This CDR3 is built from 15 residues. The V end lost 4 bases, the J end lost 4 bases, and 17 bases lay between the germline ends. The V gene's germline CDR1 is SGHRS and CDR2 YFSETQ. DNA of the CDR3: TGCGCCAGCAGCCCCGGGGGACGGGGCCTCTATGGCTACACCTTC. It codes for CASSPGGRGLYGYTF.

V usage is TRBV6-1 and J usage is TRBJ2-7; D gene unclear. The CDR3 has 12 residues. Germline V gene data show CDR1 as MNHNS and CDR2 as SASEGT. V lost 5 bases to trimming and J lost 0 bases, with 5 bases between them. The CDR3 is CASSRLSYEQYF. The CDR3, as DNA: TGTGCCAGCAGTCGACTCTCCTACGAGCAGTACTTC.

This clone has only a few counts. J is TRBJ2-1 and V is TRBV7-8, with 7 bases identical to TRBD2. Germline lookup yields CDR1 SGHVS and CDR2 FQNEAQ. The ends lost 2 bases at V and 0 bases at J; junction bases unmatched: 4. There are 16 residues in the CDR3. CDR3 in DNA: TGTGCCAGCAGCTTATACGGCGGGAGCTCCTACAATGAGCAGTTCTTC. Amino acids: CASSLYGGSSYNEQFF.

The chain uses TRBV6-6 and TRBJ2-5; 12 nucleotides agree with TRBD2. The germline gives CDR1 MNHNY, CDR2 SVGAGI (reference sequence). J was trimmed by 4 bases and V by 6 bases; bases with no gene match: 6. The CDR3 is 15 amino acids. This CDR3 reads CASRLTSGRRETQYF. The CDR3 coding sequence is TGTGCCAGCAGGTTAACTAGCGGGAGGAGAGAGACCCAGTACTTC.

The rearrangement uses TRBV7-8 and TRBJ1-1; 9 nucleotides line up with TRBD1. CDR3 size: 15 residues. Germline CDR1 and CDR2: SGHVS and FQNEAQ. Trimming at V came to 2 bases and at J to 5 bases, leaving 6 bases not matched to a gene. The CDR3 loop is CASSLLDRGRTEAFF. Written as DNA, the CDR3 is TGTGCCAGCAGCTTATTGGACAGGGGAAGAACTGAAGCTTTCTTT. The full variable domain, with the rest looked up from reference TRBV7-8 and TRBJ1-1, is GAGVSQSPRYKVAKRGQDVALRCDPISGHVSLFWYQQALGQGPEFLTYFQNEAQLDKSGLPSDRFFAERPEGSVSTLKIQRTQQEDSAVYLCASSLLDRGRTEAFFGQGTRLTVV.

CDR3 in DNA: TGTGCCAGGAGGGACAGCCCCTACGAGCAGTACTTC. As protein: CARRDSPYEQYF. The chain links TRBV7-2 to TRBJ2-7; 7 bases are a match to TRBD1. Germline V lookup: CDR1 SGHTA, CDR2 FQGNSA. The CDR3 is made up of 12 amino acids. After removal of 9 bases from V and 2 bases from J, the junction contained 4 bases not matched to a gene.

The chain couples TRBV2 to TRBJ2-6; TRBD1 matches at 7 bases. Germline CDR1 SNHLY, CDR2 FYNNEI. Trimming cost V 6 bases and J 0 bases; bases outside gene matches: 5. The CDR3 is 16 residues long. The CDR3 loop is CASRQDRVSGANVLTF. DNA for the CDR3: TGTGCCAGCAGGCAAGACAGGGTCTCTGGGGCCAACGTCCTGACTTTC. Complete variable domain (other parts from reference TRBV2 and TRBJ2-6): EPEVTQTPSHQVTQMGQEVILRCVPISNHLYFYWYRQILGQKVEFLVSFYNNEISEKSEIFDDQFSVERPDGSNFTLKIRSTKLEDSAMYFCASRQDRVSGANVLTFGAGSRLTVL.

V usage is TRBV5-1 and J usage is TRBJ2-7; tentative D call: TRBD2 (5 bases). The germline gives CDR1 SGHRS, CDR2 YFSETQ. The CDR3 covers 13 residues. The V and J ends lost 5 bases and 7 bases respectively, with 16 bases between them. The CDR3 bases are TGCGCCAGCAGTAAGAACCCGGGATCGGAGCAGTACTTC. It yields the protein CASSKNPGSEQYF. Complete variable domain (other parts from reference TRBV5-1 and TRBJ2-7): KAGVTQTPRYLIKTRGQQVTLSCSPISGHRSVSWYQQTPGQGLQFLFEYFSETQRNKGNFPGRFSGRQFSNSRSEMNVSTLELGDSALYLCASSKNPGSEQYFGPGTRLTVT.